These T cell receptor beta chains were read from a single sample in a study of Tregs in tolerant kidney transplant recipients. This table comes from immunoSEQ multiplex PCR, and its TCRdb copy is limited to in-frame clones, with some not included. The sample carries 90,000 or so clones, approximately 93% recorded once. The source material was CD4+ T cells from blood (PBMCs), sampled 12 months after the transplant. The receptors originated from a human patient who received a combined kidney and bone marrow transplant. Some T cells may be supplied by the graft donor. The conserved cysteine and the conserved F or W are not part of the CDR3 here. Clone size, where shown, is once, few, many, or a class for clones that have expanded.

V	J	size	CDR3
TRBV15	TRBJ1-1	-	ATSPRGGIRTEAF
TRBV29-1	TRBJ2-1	once	SGRDGARNEQF
TRBV7-8	TRBJ1-5	once	ASSKSEGNQPQH
TRBV7-2	TRBJ2-3	-	ASSPTSVEDTQY
TRBV11-3	TRBJ2-7	once	ASNLGTRIDEQY
TRBV10-3	TRBJ2-1	-	AISERSGVSYNEQF
TRBV18	TRBJ1-2	-	ASSPTGEVDYGYT
TRBV19	-	-	ASSMGRERGEQY
TRBV7-2	TRBJ2-7	-	ASSPIPTVNADYEQY
TRBV2	TRBJ2-7	-	ASSVNEQY
TRBV5-1	TRBJ2-7	once	ASSLVTGNYEQY
TRBV19	TRBJ2-1	-	ASSHWEGLDEQF
TRBV5-1	TRBJ2-6	-	ASRPGYGANVLT
TRBV7-8	TRBJ2-5	-	ASSLWGSGGLGETQY
TRBV28	-	-	ASSPTGGWNEQY
TRBV18	TRBJ1-4	-	ASSKDRGGNEKLF
TRBV4-3	TRBJ2-1	-	ASSSPGQGRAGGREQF
TRBV2	TRBJ2-3	-	ASRRLAGVPDTQY
TRBV5-1	TRBJ2-5	-	ASSTRTAQETQY
TRBV7-2	TRBJ1-1	few	ASSREDRKAF
TRBV7-3	TRBJ2-1	-	ASSISAGGHNEQF
TRBV18	TRBJ1-5	-	ASSPTGQVNQPQH
TRBV7-2	TRBJ2-3	-	ASSVLGSGSTDTQY
TRBV7-6	TRBJ2-1	-	ASSLQGALRNEQF
TRBV23-1	TRBJ2-7	-	ASSRSDRPTYEQY
TRBV5-1	TRBJ1-1	-	ASSLTGDTEAF
TRBV2	TRBJ1-4	-	ASSERFQGATNEKLF
TRBV2	TRBJ2-1	-	ASRLSGDYSGGSYNEQF
TRBV11-3	TRBJ2-1	once	ASSLQLAGGGNNEQF
TRBV5-1	TRBJ2-1	-	ASNRGGPYNEQF
TRBV9	TRBJ2-7	-	ASSVTGSSYEQY
TRBV5-1	-	-	ASRRGQGDHNEQY
TRBV4-1	TRBJ2-3	once	ASSQEASGFTDTQY
TRBV27	TRBJ2-7	-	ASSLLGQGVYEQY
TRBV7-2	TRBJ1-1	-	ASSHNGGSGVGVGAF
TRBV7-2	TRBJ1-4	-	ASSYGPVGGLF
TRBV19	TRBJ2-7	once	ASSIPTAGIESYEQY
TRBV7-6	TRBJ2-1	-	ASSKGGLAREQF
TRBV11-2	TRBJ2-5	-	ASSLVGLASEQY
TRBV27	TRBJ2-7	-	ASKGLAGGTYEQY
TRBV27	TRBJ2-7	-	ASSTTSYRSYEQY
TRBV4-1	TRBJ1-4	-	ASSLLGAPGVHGEKLF
TRBV20-1	TRBJ1-2	-	GGSDNYGYT
TRBV5-1	TRBJ2-2	-	ASSEETVGRFLIGELF
TRBV7-2	TRBJ2-1	-	ASSMGTSGGAYNEQF
TRBV14	TRBJ2-1	-	ASSQAGGRPYNEQF